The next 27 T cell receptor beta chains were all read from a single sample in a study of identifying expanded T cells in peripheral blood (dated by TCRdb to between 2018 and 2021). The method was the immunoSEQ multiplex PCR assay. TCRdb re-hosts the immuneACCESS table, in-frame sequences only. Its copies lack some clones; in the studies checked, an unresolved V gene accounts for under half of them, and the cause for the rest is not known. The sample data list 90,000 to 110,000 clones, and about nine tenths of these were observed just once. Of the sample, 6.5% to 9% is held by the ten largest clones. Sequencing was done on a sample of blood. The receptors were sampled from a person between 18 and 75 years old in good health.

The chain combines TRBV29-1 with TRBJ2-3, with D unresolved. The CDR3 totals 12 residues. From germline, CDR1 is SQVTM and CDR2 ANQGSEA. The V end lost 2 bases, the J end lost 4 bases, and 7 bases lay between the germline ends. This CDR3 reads CSVEKVSDTQYF. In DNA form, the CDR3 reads TGCAGCGTTGAAAAGGTTTCAGATACGCAGTATTTT.

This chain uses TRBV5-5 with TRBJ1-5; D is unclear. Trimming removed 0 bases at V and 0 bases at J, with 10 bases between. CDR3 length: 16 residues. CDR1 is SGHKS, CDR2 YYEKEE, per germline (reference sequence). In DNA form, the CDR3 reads TGTGCCAGCAGCTTGGGGACGTCAGATAGCAATCAGCCCCAGCATTTT. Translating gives CASSLGTSDSNQPQHF.

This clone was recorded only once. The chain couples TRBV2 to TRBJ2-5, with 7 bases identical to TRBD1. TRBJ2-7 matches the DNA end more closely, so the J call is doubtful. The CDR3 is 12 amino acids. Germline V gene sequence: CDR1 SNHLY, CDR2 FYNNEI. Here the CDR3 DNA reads TGTGCCAGCAGTGGGGACAGCTACGAGCAGTACTTC. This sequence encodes CASSGDSYEQYF.

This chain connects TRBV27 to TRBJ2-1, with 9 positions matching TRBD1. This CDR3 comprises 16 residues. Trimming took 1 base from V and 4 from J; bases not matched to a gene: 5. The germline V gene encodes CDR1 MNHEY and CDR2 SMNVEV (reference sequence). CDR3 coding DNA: TGTGCCAGCAGTTTATATGGGACAGGGACGTACAATGAGCAGTTCTTC. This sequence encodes CASSLYGTGTYNEQFF.

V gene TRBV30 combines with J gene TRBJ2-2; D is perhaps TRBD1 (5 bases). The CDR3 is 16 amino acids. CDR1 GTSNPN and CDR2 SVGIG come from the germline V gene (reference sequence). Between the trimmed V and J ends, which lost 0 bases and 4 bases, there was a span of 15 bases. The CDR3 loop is CAWSVQSRVFTGELFF. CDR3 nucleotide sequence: TGTGCCTGGAGTGTACAGAGCAGGGTCTTCACCGGGGAGCTGTTTTTT.

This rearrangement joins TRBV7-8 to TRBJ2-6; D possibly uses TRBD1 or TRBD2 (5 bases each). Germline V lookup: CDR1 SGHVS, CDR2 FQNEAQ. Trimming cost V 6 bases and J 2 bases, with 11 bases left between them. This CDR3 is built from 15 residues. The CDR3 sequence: CASRGVFTGANVLTF. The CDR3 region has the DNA TGTGCCAGCAGGGGGGTTTTTACTGGGGCCAACGTCCTGACTTTC.

DNA for the CDR3: TGTGCCAGCAGCGTTCTCGGGACTAGCGTCAATGAGCAGTTCTTC. This codes for CASSVLGTSVNEQFF. The rearrangement uses TRBV9 and TRBJ2-1, with 10 bases aligning to TRBD2. J gave up 6 bases and V 2 bases, and 5 bases lay outside the gene matches. The V gene's germline CDR1 is SGDLS and CDR2 YYNGEE. The CDR3 covers 15 residues.

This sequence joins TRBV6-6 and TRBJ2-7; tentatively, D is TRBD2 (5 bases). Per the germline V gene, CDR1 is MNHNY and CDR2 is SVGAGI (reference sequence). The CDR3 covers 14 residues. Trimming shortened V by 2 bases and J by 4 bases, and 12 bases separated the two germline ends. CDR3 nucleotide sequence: TGTGCCAGCAGTTACACCACGCGGGTTTACGAGCAGTACTTC. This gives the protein CASSYTTRVYEQYF.

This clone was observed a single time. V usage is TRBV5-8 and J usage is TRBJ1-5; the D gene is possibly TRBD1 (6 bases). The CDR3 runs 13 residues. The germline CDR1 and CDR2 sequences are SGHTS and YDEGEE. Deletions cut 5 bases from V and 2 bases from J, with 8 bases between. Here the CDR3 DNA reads TGTGCCAGCAGTAGACAGGGCAATCAGCCCCAGCATTTT. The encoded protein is CASSRQGNQPQHF.

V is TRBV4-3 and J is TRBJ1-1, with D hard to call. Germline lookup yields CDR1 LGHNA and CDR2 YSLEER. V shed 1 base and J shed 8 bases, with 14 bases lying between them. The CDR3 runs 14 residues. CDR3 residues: CASSQGAHPWEAFF. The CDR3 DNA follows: TGCGCCAGCAGCCAAGGCGCACACCCATGGGAAGCTTTCTTT.

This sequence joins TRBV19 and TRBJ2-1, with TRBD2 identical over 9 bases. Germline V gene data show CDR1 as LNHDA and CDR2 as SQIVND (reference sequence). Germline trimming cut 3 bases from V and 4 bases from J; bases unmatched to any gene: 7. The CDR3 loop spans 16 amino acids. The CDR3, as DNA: TGTGCCAGTAGTATCTGGTGGCGGGAGGGATACAATGAGCAGTTCTTC. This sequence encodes CASSIWWREGYNEQFF.

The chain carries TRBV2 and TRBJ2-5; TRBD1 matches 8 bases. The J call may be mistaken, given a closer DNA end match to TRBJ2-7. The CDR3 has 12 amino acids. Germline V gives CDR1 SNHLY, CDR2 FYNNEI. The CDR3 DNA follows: TGTGCCAGCAAGCGGACAGGGCACGAGCAGTACTTC. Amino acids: CASKRTGHEQYF.

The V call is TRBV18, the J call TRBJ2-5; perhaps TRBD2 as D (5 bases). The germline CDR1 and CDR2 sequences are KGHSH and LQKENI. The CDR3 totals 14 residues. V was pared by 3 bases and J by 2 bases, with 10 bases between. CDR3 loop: CASSPLRTQETQYF. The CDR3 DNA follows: TGTGCCAGCTCACCCCTACGGACTCAAGAGACCCAGTACTTC.

CDR3 loop: CASSFSRADTEAFF. The DNA for the CDR3 is TGCGCCAGCAGCTTCTCCAGGGCGGACACTGAAGCTTTCTTT. The J gene is TRBJ1-1, the V gene TRBV5-1, with D perhaps TRBD1 (5 bases). Germline assignment: CDR1 SGHRS and CDR2 YFSETQ. Trimming took 2 bases from V and 3 from J, leaving 11 bases between them. This CDR3 comprises 14 residues.

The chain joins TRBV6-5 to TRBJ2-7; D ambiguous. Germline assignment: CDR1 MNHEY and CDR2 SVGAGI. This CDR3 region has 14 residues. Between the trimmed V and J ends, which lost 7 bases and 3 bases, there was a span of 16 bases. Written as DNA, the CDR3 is TGTGCCAGCAATCAACATGATTGGCGCTACGAGCAGTACTTC. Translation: CASNQHDWRYEQYF.

CDR3: CASSWSGGLSYNEQFF. In nucleotides, the CDR3 is TGTGCCAGCAGTTGGTCGGGGGGCTTATCCTACAATGAGCAGTTCTTC. The V gene is TRBV5-4, the J gene TRBJ2-1; TRBD2 is a possible D gene (7 bases). This CDR3 spans 16 amino acids. Germline-derived CDR1 and CDR2 are SGHNT and YYREEE (reference sequence). The ends were cut back, 5 bases at V and 1 base at J, with 16 bases in the middle.

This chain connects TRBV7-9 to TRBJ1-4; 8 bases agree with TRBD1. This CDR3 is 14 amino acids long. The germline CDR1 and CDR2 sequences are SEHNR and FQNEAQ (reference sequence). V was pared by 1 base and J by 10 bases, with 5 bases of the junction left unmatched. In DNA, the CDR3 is TGTGCCAGCAGCTTAGGGACAGGGTGGGGAAAACTGTTTTTT. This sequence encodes CASSLGTGWGKLFF. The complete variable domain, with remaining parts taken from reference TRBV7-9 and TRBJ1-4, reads DTGVSQNPRHKITKRGQNVTFRCDPISEHNRLYWYRQTLGQGPEFLTYFQNEAQLEKSRLLSDRFSAERPKGSFSTLEIQRTEQGDSAMYLCASSLGTGWGKLFFGSGTQLSVL.

In DNA form, the CDR3 reads TGTGCCAGCAGTGGACTAGCGGGGAGAGATACGCAGTATTTT. Translating gives CASSGLAGRDTQYF. The chain links TRBV7-9 to TRBJ2-3; 12 bases fit TRBD2. This CDR3 is built from 14 residues. The J segment lost 5 bases and the V segment lost 6 bases, leaving 3 bases of the junction unmatched. Per germline, CDR1 SEHNR and CDR2 FQNEAQ (reference sequence).

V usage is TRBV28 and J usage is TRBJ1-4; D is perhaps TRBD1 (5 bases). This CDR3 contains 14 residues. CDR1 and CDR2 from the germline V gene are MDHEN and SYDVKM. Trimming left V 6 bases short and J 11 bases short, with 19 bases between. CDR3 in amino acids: CASRGEDSSGKLFF. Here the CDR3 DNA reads TGTGCCAGCAGGGGGGAGGACTCTTCCGGGAAACTGTTTTTT.

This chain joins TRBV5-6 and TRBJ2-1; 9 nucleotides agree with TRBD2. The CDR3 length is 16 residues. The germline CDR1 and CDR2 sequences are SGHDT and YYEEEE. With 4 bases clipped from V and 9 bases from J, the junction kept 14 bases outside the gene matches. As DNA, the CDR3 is TGTGCCAGCAGCCCCCTAGCGGGGACGGGGTTGGGTGAGCAGTTCTTC. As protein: CASSPLAGTGLGEQFF.

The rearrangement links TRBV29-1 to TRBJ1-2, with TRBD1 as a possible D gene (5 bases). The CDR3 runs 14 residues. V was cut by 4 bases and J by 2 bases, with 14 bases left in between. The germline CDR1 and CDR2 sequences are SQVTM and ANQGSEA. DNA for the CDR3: TGCAGCGTTGTTGTCGACAGCGAGAACTATGGCTACACCTTC. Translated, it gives CSVVVDSENYGYTF.

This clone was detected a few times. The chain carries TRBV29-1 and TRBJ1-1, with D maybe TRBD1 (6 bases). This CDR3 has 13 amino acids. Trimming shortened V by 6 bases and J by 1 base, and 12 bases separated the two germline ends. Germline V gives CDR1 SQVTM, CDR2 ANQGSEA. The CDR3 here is CSVGGKQNTEAFF. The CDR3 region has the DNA TGCAGCGTAGGGGGAAAACAGAACACTGAAGCTTTCTTT.

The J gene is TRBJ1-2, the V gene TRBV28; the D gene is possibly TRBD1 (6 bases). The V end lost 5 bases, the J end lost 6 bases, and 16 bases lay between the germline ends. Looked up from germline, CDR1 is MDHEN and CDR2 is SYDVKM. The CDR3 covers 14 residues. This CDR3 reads CASSLKQGLDGYTF. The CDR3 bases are TGTGCCAGCAGTCTAAAACAGGGCCTGGATGGCTACACCTTC.

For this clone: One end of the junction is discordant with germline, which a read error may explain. The CDR3 here is CASSLTLAADNEQFF. CDR3 nucleotide sequence: TGTGCCAGCAGCCTAACCCTAGCGGCGGACAATGAGCAGTTCTTC. The chain employs TRBV7-3 and TRBJ2-1; 7 bases fit TRBD2. The CDR3 totals 15 residues. Germline V CDR1 and CDR2: SGHTA, FQGTGA.

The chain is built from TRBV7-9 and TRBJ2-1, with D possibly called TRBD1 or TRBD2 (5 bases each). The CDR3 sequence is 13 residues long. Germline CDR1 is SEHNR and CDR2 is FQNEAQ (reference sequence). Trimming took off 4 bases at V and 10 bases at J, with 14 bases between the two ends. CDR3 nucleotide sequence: TGTGCCAGCAGCTACCGGGACCCAAGGGAGCAGTTCTTC. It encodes CASSYRDPREQFF.

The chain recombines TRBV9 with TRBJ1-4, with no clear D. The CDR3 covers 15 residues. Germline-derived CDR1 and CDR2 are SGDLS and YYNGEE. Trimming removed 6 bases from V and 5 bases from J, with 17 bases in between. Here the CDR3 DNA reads TGTGCCAGCACGCCGGTAGGAAACCAAAATGAAAAACTGTTTTTT. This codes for CASTPVGNQNEKLFF.

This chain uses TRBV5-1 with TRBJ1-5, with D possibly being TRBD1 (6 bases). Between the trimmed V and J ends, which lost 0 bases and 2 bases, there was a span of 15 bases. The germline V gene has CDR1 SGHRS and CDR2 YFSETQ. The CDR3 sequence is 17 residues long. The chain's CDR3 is CASSLDFVGGGNQPQHF. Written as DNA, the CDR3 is TGCGCCAGCAGCTTGGATTTCGTCGGGGGCGGCAATCAGCCCCAGCATTTT.